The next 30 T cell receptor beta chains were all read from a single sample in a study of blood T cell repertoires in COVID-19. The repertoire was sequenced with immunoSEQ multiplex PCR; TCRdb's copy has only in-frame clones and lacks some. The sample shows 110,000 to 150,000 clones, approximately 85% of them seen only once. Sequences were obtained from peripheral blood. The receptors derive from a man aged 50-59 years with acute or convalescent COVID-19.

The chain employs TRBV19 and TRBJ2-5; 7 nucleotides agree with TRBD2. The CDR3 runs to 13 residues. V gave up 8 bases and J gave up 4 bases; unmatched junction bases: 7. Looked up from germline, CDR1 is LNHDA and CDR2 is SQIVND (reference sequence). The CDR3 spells CASGPTSLETQYF. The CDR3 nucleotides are TGTGCCAGTGGCCCGACTAGCTTAGAGACCCAGTACTTC.

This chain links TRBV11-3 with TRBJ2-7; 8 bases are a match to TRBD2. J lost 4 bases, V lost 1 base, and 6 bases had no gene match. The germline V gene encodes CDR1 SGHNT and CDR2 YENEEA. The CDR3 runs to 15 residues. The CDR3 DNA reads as TGTGCCAGCAGCTTAGGAGCGGGAGCGGGTTACGAGCAGTACTTC. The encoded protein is CASSLGAGAGYEQYF.

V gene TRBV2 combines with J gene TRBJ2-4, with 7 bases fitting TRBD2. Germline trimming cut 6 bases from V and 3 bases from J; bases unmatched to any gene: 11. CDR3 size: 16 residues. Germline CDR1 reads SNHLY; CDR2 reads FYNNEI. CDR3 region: CASRETRGVGKNIQYF. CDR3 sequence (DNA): TGTGCCAGCAGGGAGACACGGGGGGTGGGCAAAAACATTCAGTACTTC.

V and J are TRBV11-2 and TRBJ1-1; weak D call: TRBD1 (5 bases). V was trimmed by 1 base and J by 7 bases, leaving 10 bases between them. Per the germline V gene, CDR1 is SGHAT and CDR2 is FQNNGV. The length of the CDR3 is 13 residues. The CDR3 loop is CASSLVQGIEAFF. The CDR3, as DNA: TGTGCCAGCAGCTTAGTTCAGGGTATTGAAGCTTTCTTT.

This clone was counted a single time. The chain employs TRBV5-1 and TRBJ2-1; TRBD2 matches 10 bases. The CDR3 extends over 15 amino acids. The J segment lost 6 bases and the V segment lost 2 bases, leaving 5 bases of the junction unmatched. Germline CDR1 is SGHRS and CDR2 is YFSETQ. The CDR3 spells CASSFLAGVGNEQFF. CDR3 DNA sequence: TGCGCCAGCAGCTTTCTAGCGGGAGTTGGCAATGAGCAGTTCTTC. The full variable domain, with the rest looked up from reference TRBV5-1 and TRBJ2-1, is KAGVTQTPRYLIKTRGQQVTLSCSPISGHRSVSWYQQTPGQGLQFLFEYFSETQRNKGNFPGRFSGRQFSNSRSEMNVSTLELGDSALYLCASSFLAGVGNEQFFGPGTRLTVL.

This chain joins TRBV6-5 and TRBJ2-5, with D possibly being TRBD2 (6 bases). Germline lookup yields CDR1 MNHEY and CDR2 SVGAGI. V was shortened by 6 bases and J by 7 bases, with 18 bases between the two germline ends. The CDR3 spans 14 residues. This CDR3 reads CASRGGGNFGTQYF. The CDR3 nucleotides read TGTGCCAGCAGGGGTGGGGGGAATTTTGGGACCCAGTACTTC.

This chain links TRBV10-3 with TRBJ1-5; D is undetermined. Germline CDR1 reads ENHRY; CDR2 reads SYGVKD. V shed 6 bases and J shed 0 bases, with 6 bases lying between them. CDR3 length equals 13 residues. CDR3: CAIRRDSNQPQHF. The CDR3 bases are TGTGCCATCAGGCGGGATAGCAATCAGCCCCAGCATTTT.

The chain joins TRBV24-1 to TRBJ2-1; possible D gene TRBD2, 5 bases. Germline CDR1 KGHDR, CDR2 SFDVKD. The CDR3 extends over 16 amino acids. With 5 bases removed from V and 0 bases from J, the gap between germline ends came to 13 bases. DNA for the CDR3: TGTGCCACCAGTGCAGCGCGGGCAAGCTCCTACAATGAGCAGTTCTTC. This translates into CATSAARASSYNEQFF.

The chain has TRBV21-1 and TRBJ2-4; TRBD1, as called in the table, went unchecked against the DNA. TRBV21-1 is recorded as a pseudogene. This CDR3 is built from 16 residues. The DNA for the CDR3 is TGTGCCAGCAGGGTTTCCACGACAGAGTCCAAAAACATTCAGTACTTC. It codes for CASRVSTTESKNIQYF.

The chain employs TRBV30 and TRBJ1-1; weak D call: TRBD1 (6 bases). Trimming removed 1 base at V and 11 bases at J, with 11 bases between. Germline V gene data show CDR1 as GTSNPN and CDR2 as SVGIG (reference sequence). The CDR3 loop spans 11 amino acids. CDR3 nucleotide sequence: TGTGCCTGGAGTGAGGGACATGGCGCTTTCTTT. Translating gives CAWSEGHGAFF. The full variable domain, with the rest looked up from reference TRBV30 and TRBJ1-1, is SQTIHQWPATLVQPVGSPLSLECTVEGTSNPNLYWYRQAAGRGLQLLFYSVGIGQISSEVPQNLSASRPQDRQFILSSKKLLLSDSGFYLCAWSEGHGAFFGQGTRLTVV.

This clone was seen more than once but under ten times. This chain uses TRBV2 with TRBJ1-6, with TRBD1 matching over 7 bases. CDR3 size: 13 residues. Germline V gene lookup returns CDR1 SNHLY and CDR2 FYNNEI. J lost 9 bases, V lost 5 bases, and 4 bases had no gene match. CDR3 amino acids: CASSTGDVSPLHF. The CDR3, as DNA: TGTGCCAGCAGTACAGGGGATGTTTCACCCCTCCACTTT.

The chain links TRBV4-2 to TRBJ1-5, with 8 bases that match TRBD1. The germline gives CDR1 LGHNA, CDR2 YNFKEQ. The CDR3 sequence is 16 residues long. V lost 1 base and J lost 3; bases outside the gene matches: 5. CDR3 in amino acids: CASSQGRQGTNQPQHF. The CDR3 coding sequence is TGTGCCAGCAGCCAAGGTAGACAGGGGACCAATCAGCCCCAGCATTTT.

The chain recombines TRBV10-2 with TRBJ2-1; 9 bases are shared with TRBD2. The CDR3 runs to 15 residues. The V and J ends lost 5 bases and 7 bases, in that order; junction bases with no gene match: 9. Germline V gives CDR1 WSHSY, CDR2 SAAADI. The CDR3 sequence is CASSTGTSYLNEQFF. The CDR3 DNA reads TGCGCCAGCAGTACAGGGACTAGCTATTTGAATGAGCAGTTCTTC.

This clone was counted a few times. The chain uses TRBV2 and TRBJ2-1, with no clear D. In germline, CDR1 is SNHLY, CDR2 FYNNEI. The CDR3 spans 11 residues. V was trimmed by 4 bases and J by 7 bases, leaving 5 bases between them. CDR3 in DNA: TGTGCCAGCAGTGCAGGTAATGAGCAGTTCTTC. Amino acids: CASSAGNEQFF.

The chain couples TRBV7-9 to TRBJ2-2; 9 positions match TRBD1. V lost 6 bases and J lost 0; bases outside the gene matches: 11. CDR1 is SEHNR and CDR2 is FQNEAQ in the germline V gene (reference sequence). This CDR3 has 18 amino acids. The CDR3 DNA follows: TGTGCCAGCAGTACGACAGGGGGGACCACACCGAACACCGGGGAGCTGTTTTTT. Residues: CASSTTGGTTPNTGELFF.

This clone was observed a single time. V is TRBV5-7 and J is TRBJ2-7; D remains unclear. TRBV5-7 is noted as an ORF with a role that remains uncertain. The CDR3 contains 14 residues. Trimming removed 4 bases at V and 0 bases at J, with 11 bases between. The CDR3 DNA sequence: TGTGCCAGCAGCCAGGTCCCTTACTCCTACGAGCAGTACTTC. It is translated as CASSQVPYSYEQYF.

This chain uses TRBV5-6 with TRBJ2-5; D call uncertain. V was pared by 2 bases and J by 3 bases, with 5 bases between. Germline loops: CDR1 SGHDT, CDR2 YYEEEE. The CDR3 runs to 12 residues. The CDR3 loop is CASSFSEETQYF. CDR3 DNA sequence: TGTGCCAGCAGCTTTAGTGAAGAGACCCAGTACTTC.

In DNA form, the CDR3 reads TGTGCCATCAGCACAGGGATTTCTGGAAACACCATATATTTT. Translated: CAISTGISGNTIYF. The genes are TRBV10-3 and TRBJ1-3, with D perhaps matching TRBD1 (6 bases). The germline V and J ends were trimmed by 6 bases and 1 base, with 10 bases remaining between them. The CDR3 contains 14 residues. CDR1 is ENHRY, CDR2 SYGVKD, per germline.

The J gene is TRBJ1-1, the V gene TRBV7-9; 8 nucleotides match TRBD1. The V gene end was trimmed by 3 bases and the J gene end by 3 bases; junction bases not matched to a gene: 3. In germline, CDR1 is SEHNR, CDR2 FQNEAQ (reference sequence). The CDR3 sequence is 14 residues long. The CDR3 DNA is TGTGCCAGCAGCTTTGACAGGGGAGACACTGAAGCTTTCTTT. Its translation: CASSFDRGDTEAFF.

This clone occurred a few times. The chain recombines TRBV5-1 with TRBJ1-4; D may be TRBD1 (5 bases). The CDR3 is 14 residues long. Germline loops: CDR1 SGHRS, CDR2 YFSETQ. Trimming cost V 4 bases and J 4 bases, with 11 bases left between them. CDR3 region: CASSPGTDNEKLFF. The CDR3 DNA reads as TGCGCCAGCAGCCCCGGGACTGATAATGAAAAACTGTTTTTT.

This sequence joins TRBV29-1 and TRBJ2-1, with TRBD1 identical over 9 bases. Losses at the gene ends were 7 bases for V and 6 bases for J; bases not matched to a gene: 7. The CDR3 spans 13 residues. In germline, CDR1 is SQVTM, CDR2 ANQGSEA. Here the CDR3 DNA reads TGCAGCGCATCTGAGACAGGGGGCAATGAGCAGTTCTTC. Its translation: CSASETGGNEQFF.

The CDR3 loop is CASSAAGNPGETQYF. CDR3 sequence (DNA): TGTGCCAGCAGCGCGGCCGGGAATCCGGGGGAGACCCAGTACTTC. The chain combines TRBV7-6 with TRBJ2-5; perhaps TRBD2 as D (5 bases). This CDR3 contains 15 residues. The germline V gene has CDR1 SGHVS and CDR2 FNYEAQ. V dropped 5 bases and J dropped 5 bases, with 18 bases sitting between them.

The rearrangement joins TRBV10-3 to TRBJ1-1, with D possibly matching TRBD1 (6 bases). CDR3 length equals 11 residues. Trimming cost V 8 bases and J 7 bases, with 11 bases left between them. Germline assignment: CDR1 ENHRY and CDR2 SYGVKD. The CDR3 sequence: CAIGGGGEAFF. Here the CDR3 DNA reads TGTGCCATCGGCGGGGGCGGTGAAGCTTTCTTT.

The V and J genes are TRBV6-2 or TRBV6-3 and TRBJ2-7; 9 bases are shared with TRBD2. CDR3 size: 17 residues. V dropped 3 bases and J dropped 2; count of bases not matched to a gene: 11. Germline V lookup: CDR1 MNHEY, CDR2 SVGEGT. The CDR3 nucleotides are TGTGCCAGCAGTTATCGACTAGCGGCCAAAGGTCCCTACGAGCAGTACTTC. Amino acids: CASSYRLAAKGPYEQYF.

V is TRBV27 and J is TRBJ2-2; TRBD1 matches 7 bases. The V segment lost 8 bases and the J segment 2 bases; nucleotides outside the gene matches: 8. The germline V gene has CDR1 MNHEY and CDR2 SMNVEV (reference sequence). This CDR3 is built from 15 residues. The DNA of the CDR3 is TGTGCCAGCGGACTGAACAGGGGTAACACCGGGGAGCTGTTTTTT. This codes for CASGLNRGNTGELFF.

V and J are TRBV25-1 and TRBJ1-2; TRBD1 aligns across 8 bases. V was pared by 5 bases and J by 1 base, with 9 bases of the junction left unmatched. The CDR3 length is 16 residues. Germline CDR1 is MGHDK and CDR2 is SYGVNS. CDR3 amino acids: CASSSGQELGNYGYTF. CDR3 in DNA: TGTGCCAGCAGTTCGGGACAGGAGCTGGGTAACTATGGCTACACCTTC.

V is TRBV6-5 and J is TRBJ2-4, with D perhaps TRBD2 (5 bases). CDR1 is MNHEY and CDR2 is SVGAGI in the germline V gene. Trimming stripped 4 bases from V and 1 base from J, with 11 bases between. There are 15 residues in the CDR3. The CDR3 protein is CASSSPTGAKNIQYF. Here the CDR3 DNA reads TGTGCCAGCAGTTCGCCAACGGGGGCCAAAAACATTCAGTACTTC.

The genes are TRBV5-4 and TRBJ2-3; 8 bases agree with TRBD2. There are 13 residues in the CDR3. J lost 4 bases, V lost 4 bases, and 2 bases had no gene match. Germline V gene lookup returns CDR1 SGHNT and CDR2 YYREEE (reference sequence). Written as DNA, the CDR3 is TGTGCCAGCAGCCCCGGGGGGGCAGATACGCAGTATTTT. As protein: CASSPGGADTQYF. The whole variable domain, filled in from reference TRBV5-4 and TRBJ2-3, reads ETGVTQSPTHLIKTRGQQVTLRCSSQSGHNTVSWYQQALGQGPQFIFQYYREEENGRGNFPPRFSGLQFPNYSSELNVNALELDDSALYLCASSPGGADTQYFGPGTRLTVL.

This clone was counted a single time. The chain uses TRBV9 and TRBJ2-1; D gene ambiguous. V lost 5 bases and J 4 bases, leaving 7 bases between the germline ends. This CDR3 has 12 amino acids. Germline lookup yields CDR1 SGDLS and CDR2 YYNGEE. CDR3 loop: CASSDLYNEQFF. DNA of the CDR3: TGTGCCAGCAGTGACTTGTACAATGAGCAGTTCTTC.

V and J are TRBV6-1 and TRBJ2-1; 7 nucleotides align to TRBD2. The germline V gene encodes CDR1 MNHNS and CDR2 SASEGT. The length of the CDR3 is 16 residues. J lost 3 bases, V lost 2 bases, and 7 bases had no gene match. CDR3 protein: CASSEFGGGNYNEQFF. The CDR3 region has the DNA TGTGCCAGCAGTGAATTCGGGGGAGGGAACTACAATGAGCAGTTCTTC.